Following are 18 T cell receptor beta chains from one sample sequenced in a study of CD8+ T cells in alopecia areata. cDNA serving as the sequencing template came from extracted, reverse transcribed RNA. Clones were read by immunoSEQ multiplex PCR, and TCRdb kept only the in-frame ones, dropping some. The repertoire consists of around 4,300 clones, with roughly 60% occurring once and the leading ten covering more than 9%. Regarding treatment: oral pan-JAK inhibitor, 5-10 mg twice daily. Sampling of alopecia areata patients yielded lesional scalp punch biopsies as well as peripheral blood. The specimen was skin, collected at approximately week 36, from a patient treated with tofacitinib. The receptors shown here come from a human donor with alopecia areata.

J is TRBJ1-5 and V is TRBV6-5, with D unclear. The V end lost 5 bases, the J end lost 5 bases, and 7 bases lay between the germline ends. The length of the CDR3 is 12 residues. The germline gives CDR1 MNHEY, CDR2 SVGAGI. The CDR3 nucleotides read TGTGCCAGCAGTCGCCGAGATCAGCCCCAGCATTTT. It is translated as CASSRRDQPQHF.

J is TRBJ2-7 and V is TRBV7-9, with D unresolved. Trimming took 5 bases from V and 6 from J, leaving 26 bases between them. This CDR3 has 17 amino acids. Germline V gene data show CDR1 as SEHNR and CDR2 as FQNEAQ (reference sequence). CDR3 region: CASSHHRSNDMGSEQYF. The CDR3 coding sequence is TGTGCCAGCAGCCATCACCGTTCCAACGACATGGGATCCGAGCAGTACTTC.

The gene calls are TRBV6-1 and TRBJ2-1, with D perhaps TRBD1 or TRBD2 (6 bases each). V was pared by 7 bases and J by 8 bases, with 18 bases between. The CDR3 has 14 residues. CDR1 is MNHNS and CDR2 is SASEGT in the germline V gene. The CDR3 DNA is TGTGCCAGCACACGGGGGCGCATAATCGATGAGCAGTTCTTC. Protein sequence: CASTRGRIIDEQFF.

This chain links TRBV7-2 with TRBJ2-7, with 9 bases fitting TRBD2. This CDR3 is 16 amino acids long. Trimming cost V 0 bases and J 0 bases; bases outside gene matches: 3. The germline V gene has CDR1 SGHTA and CDR2 FQGNSA. The DNA of the CDR3 is TGTGCCAGCAGCTTAGCGTCGACTAGCGGCTCCTACGAGCAGTACTTC. Its protein is CASSLASTSGSYEQYF.

The gene calls are TRBV5-1 and TRBJ1-6, with 11 bases fitting TRBD1. The CDR3 is made up of 17 amino acids. J gave up 5 bases and V 3 bases, and 7 bases lay outside the gene matches. Looked up from germline, CDR1 is SGHRS and CDR2 is YFSETQ. The CDR3 DNA sequence: TGCGCCAGCAGCTACGGGACAGGGGGAGCTAATAATTCACCCCTCCACTTT. This codes for CASSYGTGGANNSPLHF.

This chain links TRBV19 with TRBJ2-1, with D perhaps being TRBD1 or TRBD2 (5 bases each). CDR1 is LNHDA, CDR2 SQIVND, per germline (reference sequence). The length of the CDR3 is 16 residues. The V end lost 9 bases, the J end lost 2 bases, and 20 bases lay between the germline ends. CDR3 loop: CASRDGWAAPYNEQFF. In nucleotides, the CDR3 is TGTGCCAGCAGGGACGGGTGGGCAGCCCCCTACAATGAGCAGTTCTTC.

The chain couples TRBV27 to TRBJ2-7; 12 bases map to TRBD2. The ends lost 1 base at V and 7 bases at J; junction bases unmatched: 17. The germline CDR1 and CDR2 sequences are MNHEY and SMNVEV (reference sequence). CDR3 length equals 19 residues. CDR3 protein: CASSLFKWNGLAGSWEQYF. The CDR3 DNA sequence: TGTGCCAGCAGTTTATTTAAGTGGAACGGACTAGCGGGATCTTGGGAGCAGTACTTC.

This clone came up once. The chain combines TRBV7-6 with TRBJ2-7; 9 bases map to TRBD2. The CDR3 loop spans 14 amino acids. Germline CDR1 SGHVS, CDR2 FNYEAQ. Trimming cost V 2 bases and J 3 bases; bases outside gene matches: 2. CDR3 sequence (DNA): TGTGCCAGCAGCTTATCTAGCGGGAACTACGAGCAGTACTTC. Translating it yields CASSLSSGNYEQYF.

V and J are TRBV11-2 and TRBJ2-2; weak D call: TRBD2 (5 bases). V dropped 5 bases and J dropped 9 bases, with 19 bases sitting between them. This CDR3 spans 15 amino acids. CDR1 SGHAT and CDR2 FQNNGV come from the germline V gene. CDR3 DNA sequence: TGTGCCAGCAGCCCGCTCGGCGGGTACCGCAGGGAGCTGTTTTTT. Translation: CASSPLGGYRRELFF.

V gene TRBV4-1 combines with J gene TRBJ2-7; tentative D call: TRBD2 (7 bases). The V gene's germline CDR1 is MGHRA and CDR2 YSYEKL. The CDR3 consists of 15 residues. V was pared by 0 bases and J by 5 bases, with 14 bases between. CDR3 DNA sequence: TGCGCCAGCAGCCAAGAAGGAAGGGGGGGAAACGAGCAGTACTTC. As protein: CASSQEGRGGNEQYF.

This chain links TRBV4-3 with TRBJ2-1; D unresolved. The CDR3 consists of 18 residues. The germline CDR1 and CDR2 sequences are LGHNA and YSLEER. V gave up 0 bases and J gave up 7 bases, with 22 bases separating them. Written as DNA, the CDR3 is TGCGCCAGCAGCCAAGATCGAGTCCTCTCTGGGCTCCGGAATGAGCAGTTCTTC. Protein sequence: CASSQDRVLSGLRNEQFF.

This clone was observed a handful of times. The chain couples TRBV29-1 to TRBJ2-5; no definite D call. CDR3 size: 10 residues. Trimming left V 1 base short and J 5 bases short, with 2 bases between. Germline V gives CDR1 SQVTM, CDR2 ANQGSEA. Here the CDR3 DNA reads TGCAGCGTTGAAGGCGAGACCCAGTACTTC. It is translated as CSVEGETQYF. The complete variable domain, with remaining parts taken from reference TRBV29-1 and TRBJ2-5, reads SAVISQKPSRDICQRGTSLTIQCQVDSQVTMMFWYRQQPGQSLTLIATANQGSEATYESGFVIDKFPISRPNLTFSTLTVSNMSPEDSSIYLCSVEGETQYFGPGTRLLVL.

This clone was counted only a few times. The rearrangement uses TRBV5-4 and TRBJ2-7, with 9 bases lining up with TRBD2. Germline V CDR1 and CDR2: SGHNT, YYREEE (reference sequence). The length of the CDR3 is 15 residues. J gave up 7 bases and V 3 bases, and 11 bases lay outside the gene matches. The CDR3 DNA is TGTGCCAGCAGCTGGCAGAGCGGGAGGAACCGGGAGCAGTACTTC. It encodes CASSWQSGRNREQYF.

The chain uses TRBV11-1 and TRBJ2-1, with TRBD2 as a possible D gene (5 bases). The CDR3 length is 17 residues. Trimming took 3 bases from V and 3 from J, leaving 18 bases between them. CDR1 SGHAT and CDR2 FQDESV come from the germline V gene (reference sequence). The CDR3 DNA reads TGTGCCAGCAGCTTCGAGGTTAGCGCAGTGTACTACAATGAGCAGTTCTTC. Encoded protein: CASSFEVSAVYYNEQFF.

This sequence joins TRBV27 and TRBJ2-3; 8 bases are shared with TRBD2. In germline, CDR1 is MNHEY, CDR2 SMNVEV (reference sequence). V shed 3 bases and J 2 bases; nucleotides not matched to a gene: 10. CDR3 length: 17 residues. CDR3 residues: CASSFPDKREPTDTQYF. Here the CDR3 DNA reads TGTGCCAGCAGTTTCCCGGATAAGCGGGAGCCCACAGATACGCAGTATTTT.

The chain recombines TRBV6-4 with TRBJ2-7; D unclear. Germline CDR1 and CDR2: MRHNA and SNTAGT. The V gene lost 8 bases and the J gene lost 3 bases, with 26 bases spanning the gap. The CDR3 contains 17 residues. The chain's CDR3 is CASPNPTGKETYYEQYF. CDR3 bases: TGTGCCAGCCCCAATCCGACGGGCAAAGAGACTTACTACGAGCAGTACTTC.

The V call is TRBV10-3, the J call TRBJ2-7, with TRBD1 as a possible D gene (6 bases). The CDR3 is 11 residues long. V lost 6 bases, J lost 6 bases, and 9 bases lay in between. The germline CDR1 and CDR2 sequences are ENHRY and SYGVKD. CDR3 DNA sequence: TGTGCCATCAGAGTAGGGGGCGAGCAGTACTTC. Its protein is CAIRVGGEQYF.

This clone has only one observation. J is TRBJ1-1 and V is TRBV7-8, with D perhaps TRBD1 (6 bases). Trimming shortened V by 1 base and J by 7 bases, and 19 bases separated the two germline ends. CDR1 SGHVS and CDR2 FQNEAQ come from the germline V gene. The length of the CDR3 is 16 residues. In DNA, the CDR3 is TGTGCCAGCAGCTTAGTTCGGGGGACACTCTTAGGTGAAGCTTTCTTT. It yields the protein CASSLVRGTLLGEAFF. The whole variable domain, filled in from reference TRBV7-8 and TRBJ1-1, reads GAGVSQSPRYKVAKRGQDVALRCDPISGHVSLFWYQQALGQGPEFLTYFQNEAQLDKSGLPSDRFFAERPEGSVSTLKIQRTQQEDSAVYLCASSLVRGTLLGEAFFGQGTRLTVV.